This T cell receptor beta chain was captured in a study of T cell responses to AZD1222 COVID-19 vaccine. Details on this clone: Its antigen remains unidentified.

Study-level points and caveats: Unmutated variant regions reportedly attract nearly half of all spike-specific TCRs.

Trimming pared 2 bases from V and 2 bases from J, leaving 7 bases between. The germline CDR1 and CDR2 sequences are SGHTA and FQGNSA. The CDR3 consists of 13 residues. Second-dose timings of about 4 or about 12 weeks were pooled. Method: immunoSEQ multiplex PCR; TCRdb's copy keeps in-frame clones and lacks some. The table shows 50,000 or so clones, with 80% occurring only once. The TCR originated in an adult who received the AZD1222 COVID-19 vaccine. The sample here was peripheral blood, taken 28 days after the second AZD1222 dose. The chain carries TRBV7-2 and TRBJ2-7; D is undetermined. The CDR3 coding sequence is TGTGCCAGCAGCTTAAGGTTCACCTACGAGCAGTACTTC. The encoded protein is CASSLRFTYEQYF. Complete variable domain (other parts from reference TRBV7-2 and TRBJ2-7): GAGVSQSPSNKVTEKGKDVELRCDPISGHTALYWYRQSLGQGLEFLIYFQGNSAPDKSGLPSDRFSAERTGGSVSTLTIQRTQQEDSAVYLCASSLRFTYEQYFGPGTRLTVT.